By proportion, the clone carrying this T cell receptor (beta chain) is medium-sized. Its antigen remains unidentified. TRB rearrangements spanning V, D and J were amplified using mixed TRB-A/B primers. From the multiplex PCR reads, TCRdb called clonotypes with MiXCR, one entry per CDR3 protein. The table shows about 11,000 distinct CDR3 sequences, with around 25% occurring only once. CDR1 and CDR2 from the germline V gene are SEHNR and FQNEAQ (reference sequence). The CDR3 runs to 11 residues. V dropped 5 bases and J dropped 6 bases, with 7 bases sitting between them. The data are from a study of T cell repertoires in aging, cancer and after chemotherapy. Whole-study context: Healthy donor repertoires were recorded over several months to years and showed clear clonal overlap.

The template was genomic DNA from peripheral blood, not RNA. Study-wide results and limits: Immunological memory after chemotherapy cannot be judged from the repertoire data. In healthy donors, age-related TCR diversity loss mainly reflected lost richness. Rebound thymic output was suggested by rising median generation probability during chemotherapy in each cancer cohort.

This sequence was found in a human donor in good health. The source material was blood. The chain combines TRBV7-9 with TRBJ1-2, with no clear D. Written as DNA, the CDR3 is TGTGCCAGCAGCAAGGGCGATGGCTACACCTTC. It translates to CASSKGDGYTF.